These 2 T cell receptor beta chains were all obtained from the same sample, sequenced in a study of early T cells in non-severe SARS-CoV-2 infection. TCRdb analysed the 5' RACE reads with MiXCR anew, one entry per CDR3 protein. The sample consists of some 80,000 distinct CDR3 sequences, roughly 12% of them appearing once. Specimen: whole blood. The origin of the receptors is an adult who was a healthcare worker with PCR-confirmed SARS-CoV-2 infection or an uninfected control (not recorded which).

The chain links TRBV28 to TRBJ1-1, with D uncertain. In germline, CDR1 is MDHEN, CDR2 SYDVKM. Between the trimmed V and J ends, which lost 1 base and 4 bases, there was a span of 13 bases. The CDR3 extends over 15 amino acids. The CDR3, as DNA: TGTGCCAGCAGTTTATTGCCAGGTTCGGTCACTGAAGCTTTCTTT. It is translated as CASSLLPGSVTEAFF.

This chain uses TRBV12-3 or TRBV12-4 with TRBJ1-6; weak D call: TRBD1 (6 bases). This CDR3 region has 14 residues. V shed 6 bases and J shed 10 bases, with 16 bases lying between them. The CDR3 here is CASSLTGKDSPLHF. The DNA for the CDR3 is TGTGCCAGCAGCTTAACAGGGAAAGACTCACCCCTCCACTTT.